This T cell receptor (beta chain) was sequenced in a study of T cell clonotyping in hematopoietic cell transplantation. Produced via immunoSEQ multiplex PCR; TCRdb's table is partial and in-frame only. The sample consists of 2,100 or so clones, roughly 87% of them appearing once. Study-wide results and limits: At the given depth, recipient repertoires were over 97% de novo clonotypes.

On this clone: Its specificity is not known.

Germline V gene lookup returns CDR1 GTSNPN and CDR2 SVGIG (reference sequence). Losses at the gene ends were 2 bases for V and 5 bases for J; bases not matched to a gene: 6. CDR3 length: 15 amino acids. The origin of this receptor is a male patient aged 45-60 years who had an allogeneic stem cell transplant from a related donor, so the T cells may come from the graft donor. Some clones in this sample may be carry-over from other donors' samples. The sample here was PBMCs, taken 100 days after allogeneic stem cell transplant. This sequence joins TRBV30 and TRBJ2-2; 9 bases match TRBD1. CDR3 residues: CAWSSTGGMTGELFF. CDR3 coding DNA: TGTGCCTGGAGTTCGACAGGGGGGATGACCGGGGAGCTGTTTTTT.